Below, 9 T cell receptor beta chains from the same sample are listed, as sequenced in a study of blood T cells in healthy people across ages (dated by TCRdb to the mid-2010s). The receptor library was made with 5' RACE. Reads for this sample came from an Illumina HiSeq 2500. A second PCR of roughly 6 to 12 cycles was run with a J-beta primer mix and a sample-barcoded 5' primer. TCRdb reworked the public reads: Q25 trimming with fastp, MiXCR clone assembly, productive beta chains retained. CDR3 protein duplicates are merged, each entry listing the most common genes and DNA. The table for this sample lists 1.5 million to 2 million distinct CDR3 sequences; approximately 30% of them were counted only once. The leading ten clones occupy over 7% of the sample. Sequencing was performed on blood. Source of these receptors: a woman in her 30s in good health.

This clonotype has only a few counts. The genes are TRBV10-3 and TRBJ2-1, with 7 nucleotides matching TRBD1. J lost 3 bases, V lost 7 bases, and 6 bases had no gene match. The germline V gene encodes CDR1 ENHRY and CDR2 SYGVKD. The CDR3 extends over 14 amino acids. The CDR3 region has the DNA TGTGCCATCACAGCCCGGGACAGCTACAATGAGCAGTTCTTC. Translated, it gives CAITARDSYNEQFF.

The chain employs TRBV10-3 and TRBJ2-7; 8 nucleotides align to TRBD1. The germline V gene encodes CDR1 ENHRY and CDR2 SYGVKD. V was pared by 6 bases and J by 2 bases, with 6 bases of the junction left unmatched. This CDR3 is built from 14 residues. The DNA of the CDR3 is TGTGCCATCAGGAGGGGGACAGGCGCCTACGAGCAGTACTTC. It is translated as CAIRRGTGAYEQYF.

This chain uses TRBV28 with TRBJ1-4; D perhaps matches TRBD1 (6 bases). Germline loops: CDR1 MDHEN, CDR2 SYDVKM. The CDR3 length is 16 residues. Between the trimmed V and J ends, which lost 7 bases and 7 bases, there was a span of 22 bases. CDR3 in amino acids: CASTPGEGKGAEKLFF. DNA of the CDR3: TGTGCCAGCACCCCAGGGGAAGGGAAGGGCGCTGAAAAACTGTTTTTT.

This clonotype was recorded a few times. The gene calls are TRBV11-2 and TRBJ1-1; D gene unclear. Germline V gene lookup returns CDR1 SGHAT and CDR2 FQNNGV. This CDR3 is 13 amino acids long. V lost 4 bases and J 2 bases, leaving 8 bases between the germline ends. Here the CDR3 DNA reads TGTGCCAGCAGCTCCTACAGAAACACTGAAGCTTTCTTT. Protein sequence: CASSSYRNTEAFF.

The rearrangement joins TRBV18 to TRBJ2-4; 8 bases line up with TRBD2. Judging by the DNA end, TRBJ2-5 fits better; the J call may be wrong. CDR1 KGHSH and CDR2 LQKENI come from the germline V gene. CDR3 length: 13 amino acids. CDR3 sequence (DNA): TGTGCCAGCCCACTAAGCGGGAGAGAGACCCAGTACTTC. Protein: CASPLSGRETQYF.

There are a few counts of this clonotype. J is TRBJ2-1 and V is TRBV7-9; D possibly corresponds to TRBD2 (6 bases). Per germline, CDR1 SEHNR and CDR2 FQNEAQ (reference sequence). The CDR3 is 15 residues long. V gave up 3 bases and J gave up 5 bases, with 14 bases separating them. The CDR3 sequence is CASSFAGKNHNEQFF. In DNA form, the CDR3 reads TGTGCCAGCAGCTTCGCGGGAAAAAACCACAATGAGCAGTTCTTC.

This clonotype has only one observation. The V call is TRBV7-2, the J call TRBJ2-7, with unresolved D. This CDR3 spans 17 amino acids. Germline V lookup: CDR1 SGHTA, CDR2 FQGNSA. Trimming pared 5 bases from V and 3 bases from J, leaving 23 bases between. The CDR3 is CASSLETRGPSHYEQYF. Written as DNA, the CDR3 is TGTGCCAGCAGCCTGGAGACCCGAGGACCTTCTCACTACGAGCAGTACTTC.

This clonotype was counted only a few times. The gene calls are TRBV15 and TRBJ2-3, with TRBD1 identical over 7 bases. The length of the CDR3 is 16 residues. V was clipped by 5 bases and J by 0 bases; unmatched bases: 8. Germline-derived CDR1 and CDR2 are LNHNV and YYDKDF (reference sequence). The CDR3 coding sequence is TGTGCCACCAGCGGACGACAGGGTGTGAGCACAGATACGCAGTATTTT. Protein: CATSGRQGVSTDTQYF.

This clonotype occurred a few times. Just one base apart from a much larger clone, this may be a read error. The chain combines TRBV6-5 with TRBJ2-5, with D possibly matching TRBD1 (6 bases). Germline CDR1 and CDR2: MNHEY and SVGAGI. The CDR3 has 15 amino acids. The CDR3 sequence: CASSSTNGQQEPQYF. CDR3 DNA sequence: TGTGCCAGCAGTTCGACGAACGGACAGCAAGAGCCCCAGTACTTC.